This T cell receptor (beta chain) was sequenced for a study of T cell changes during pregnancy in multiple sclerosis. V lost 4 bases to trimming and J lost 2 bases, with 12 bases between them. The germline gives CDR1 SGDLS, CDR2 YYNGEE. The CDR3 sequence is 14 residues long. Clones were read by immunoSEQ multiplex PCR, and TCRdb kept only the in-frame ones, dropping some. Of 99,000 or so clones listed, under 95% are singletons. This chain connects TRBV9 to TRBJ1-1; perhaps TRBD1 as D (5 bases). The receptor was isolated from a female donor with multiple sclerosis, enrolled in a pregnancy study. The specimen comprised peripheral blood, sampled after pregnancy. In DNA, the CDR3 is TGTGCCAGCAGCCCGCAGGGTTACAACACTGAAGCTTTCTTT. As protein: CASSPQGYNTEAFF.